Listed below are T cell receptor beta chains from one sample, sequenced in a study of graft-versus-host responses after intestinal transplantation. Sequencing was performed with immunoSEQ multiplex PCR; in TCRdb, only in-frame clones are kept and a portion is missing. This table holds 15,000 to 20,000 clones, around 90% found once. The sequences come from PBMCs, collected around 110 days after intestinal transplant. These receptors were collected from a human patient who received an intestinal transplant, so some T cells may come from the graft donor. Both conserved end residues are part of each CDR3. The order of the fields is clone size, J gene, D gene, V gene, CDR3 DNA, CDR3 protein. The D gene is left open where the match is weak. A clone size is listed for some rows: how often the clone was seen (once, few, many), or a class if it is expanded.

>NA|TRBJ2-1|TRBD1|TRBV4-3
TGCGCCAGCAGCCGGGGACCGGGACAGGGTTACAATGAGCAGTTCTTC
CASSRGPGQGYNEQFF
>NA|TRBJ2-5|TRBD2|TRBV28
TGTGCCAGCAGTTTTATTAGAGCGGGAGCTTTGGAGACCCAGTACTTC
CASSFIRAGALETQYF
>NA|TRBJ2-7|TRBD1|TRBV27
TGTGCCAGCAGTGTCGGACAGGGGGCGGGGGAGCAGTACTTC
CASSVGQGAGEQYF
>once|TRBJ2-1|TRBD2|TRBV5-4
TGTGCCAGCAATCTCCCGGGTGCGGGGGGAGAGCAGTTCTTC
CASNLPGAGGEQFF
>NA|TRBJ2-3|NA|TRBV6-4
TGTGCCAGCAGTGACTCGGCGGGTGGGGGTGCAGATACGCAGTATTTT
CASSDSAGGGADTQYF
>NA|TRBJ2-1|NA|TRBV25-1
TGTGCCAGCAGTCTCATCCAGAGCTCCTACAATGAGCAGTTCTTC
CASSLIQSSYNEQFF
>NA|TRBJ2-7|TRBD1|TRBV28
TGTGCCAGCAACAGGGGCCACGAGCAGTACTTC
CASNRGHEQYF
>NA|TRBJ2-1|TRBD2|TRBV15
TGTGCCACCAGCAGGTTCCATTCCGGGAGGGTAGGATACAATGAGCAGTTCTTC
CATSRFHSGRVGYNEQFF
>few|TRBJ2-1|TRBD2|TRBV6-4
TGTGCCAGCAGTGGGACTAGCGGGAGCAATGAGCAGTTCTTC
CASSGTSGSNEQFF
>NA|TRBJ2-1|TRBD2|TRBV5-6
TGTGCCAGCAGCTTTCGAGCGGGAGTCCACAATGAGCAGTTCTTC
CASSFRAGVHNEQFF
>NA|TRBJ2-3|NA|TRBV28
TGTGCCAGCAGCCCTGGCACAGATACGCAGTATTTT
CASSPGTDTQYF
>NA|TRBJ2-3|NA|TRBV12-5
TGTGCTAGTGGTTTAGGCCCGAGGATGACAGATACGCAGTATTTT
CASGLGPRMTDTQYF
>NA|TRBJ2-1|NA|TRBV28
TGTGCCAGCAGTTTAGGTAGTCGGGAGAATGAGCAGTTCTTC
CASSLGSRENEQFF
>NA|TRBJ2-1|TRBD2|TRBV27
TGTGCCAGCAGTTTATCAGGGAGGGGTGCCTACAATGAGCAGTTCTTC
CASSLSGRGAYNEQFF